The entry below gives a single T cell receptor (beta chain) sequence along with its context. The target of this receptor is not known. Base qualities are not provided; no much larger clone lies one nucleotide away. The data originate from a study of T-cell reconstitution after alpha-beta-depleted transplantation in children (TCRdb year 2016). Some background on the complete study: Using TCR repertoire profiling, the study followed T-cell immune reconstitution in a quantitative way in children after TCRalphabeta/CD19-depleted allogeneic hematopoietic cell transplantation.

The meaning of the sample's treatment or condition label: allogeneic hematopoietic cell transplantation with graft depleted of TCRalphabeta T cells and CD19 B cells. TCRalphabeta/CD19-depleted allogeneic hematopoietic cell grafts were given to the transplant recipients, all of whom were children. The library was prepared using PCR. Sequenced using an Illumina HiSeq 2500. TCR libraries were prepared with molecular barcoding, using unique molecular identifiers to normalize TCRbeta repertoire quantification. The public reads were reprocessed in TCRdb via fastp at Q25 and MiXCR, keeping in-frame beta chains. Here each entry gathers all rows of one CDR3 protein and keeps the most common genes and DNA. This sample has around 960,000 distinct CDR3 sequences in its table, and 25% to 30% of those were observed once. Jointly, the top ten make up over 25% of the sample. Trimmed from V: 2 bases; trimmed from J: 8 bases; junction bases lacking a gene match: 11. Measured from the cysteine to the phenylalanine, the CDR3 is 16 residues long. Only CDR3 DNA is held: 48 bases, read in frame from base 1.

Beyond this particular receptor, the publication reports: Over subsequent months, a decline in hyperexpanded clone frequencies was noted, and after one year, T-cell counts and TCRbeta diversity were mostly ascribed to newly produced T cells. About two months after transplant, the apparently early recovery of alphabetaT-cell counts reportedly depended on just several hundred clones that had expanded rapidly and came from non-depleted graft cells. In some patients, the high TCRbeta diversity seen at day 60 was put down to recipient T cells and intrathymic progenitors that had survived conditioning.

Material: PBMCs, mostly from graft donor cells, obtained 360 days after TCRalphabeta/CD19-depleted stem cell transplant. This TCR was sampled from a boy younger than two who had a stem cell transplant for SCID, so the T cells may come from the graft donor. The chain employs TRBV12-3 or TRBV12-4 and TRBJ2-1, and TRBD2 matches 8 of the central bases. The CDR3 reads CASSLLGSGGAHEQFF. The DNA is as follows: TGTGCCAGCAGTTTACTCGGTTCCGGGGGGGCCCATGAGCAGTTCTTC.